The rows below give T cell receptor beta chains drawn from one sample of a study of CD8 T cells in ankylosing spondylitis. TCRdb processed the 5' RACE reads anew with MiXCR; each CDR3 protein has one entry. This sample has a few hundred thousand distinct CDR3 sequences, with 15% to 20% found just once. The sample taken for sequencing was blood, either unsorted or a sorted T cell fraction (not recorded which). Receptor source: a male donor with ankylosing spondylitis. The CDR3 runs from the conserved cysteine through the conserved F or W. The order of the fields is J gene, CDR3 length, V gene, clone size, D gene, CDR3 protein, CDR3 DNA. A D gene is named only where the DNA matches it firmly. Clone size is given for some rows only: seen once, a few or many times, or a class if the clone is expanded.

TRBJ1-2 | 16 | TRBV29-1 | few | TRBD1 | CSVSKTGTVGGYGYTF | TGCAGCGTTTCAAAAACTGGGACAGTGGGGGGCTATGGCTACACCTTC
TRBJ1-2 | 13 | TRBV5-6 | many | TRBD1 | CASSLHRGNGYTF | TGTGCCAGCAGCCTACACAGGGGTAATGGCTACACCTTC
TRBJ1-2 | 13 | TRBV5-6 | - | - | CASSLDRYYGYTF | TGTGCCAGCAGCCTGGACCGATACTATGGCTACACCTTC
TRBJ2-7 | 14 | TRBV19 | many | TRBD1 | CASSVTGTGDEQYF | TGTGCCAGTAGTGTAACCGGGACAGGGGACGAGCAGTACTTC
TRBJ1-1 | 15 | TRBV6-5 | few | TRBD1 | CASSFDRVLNTEAFF | TGTGCCAGCAGTTTCGACAGGGTTCTGAACACTGAAGCTTTCTTT
TRBJ1-2 | 11 | TRBV12-3/TRBV12-4 | - | - | CASRSLGGYTF | TGTGCCAGCAGATCTCTGGGTGGCTACACCTTC
TRBJ1-5 | 12 | TRBV29-1 | - | - | CSVKGGVEPQHF | TGCAGCGTTAAGGGGGGGGTAGAGCCCCAGCATTTT
TRBJ2-7 | 14 | TRBV12-3/TRBV12-4 | few | - | CASSPGGGVYEQYF | TGTGCCAGCAGTCCCGGAGGGGGGGTCTACGAGCAGTACTTC
TRBJ1-5 | 19 | TRBV21-1 | - | - | CASSKVCIGQEYSNQPQHF | TGTGCCAGCAGCAAAGTTTGTATCGGACAGGAATATAGCAATCAGCCCCAGCATTTT
TRBJ2-7 | 15 | TRBV5-4 | - | TRBD2 | CASSRQLAGGDEQYF | TGTGCCAGCAGCCGGCAACTAGCGGGAGGTGACGAGCAGTACTTC
TRBJ2-2 | 13 | TRBV7-8 | many | - | CASSRRTGLELFF | TGTGCCAGCAGCCGTAGAACGGGCCTGGAGCTGTTTTTT
TRBJ2-7 | 17 | TRBV12-3/TRBV12-4 | - | TRBD1 | CASSQGAGGGWSYEQYF | TGTGCCAGCAGTCAGGGGGCAGGGGGTGGTTGGTCCTACGAGCAGTACTTC
TRBJ1-1 | 11 | TRBV30 | - | - | CAWRGNTEAFF | TGTGCCTGGAGAGGAAACACTGAAGCTTTCTTT
TRBJ2-7 | 14 | TRBV6-4 | few | TRBD2 | CASSEWTSGREQYF | TGTGCCAGCAGTGAATGGACTAGCGGGAGGGAGCAGTACTTC
TRBJ2-7 | 15 | TRBV5-1 | - | - | CASSLSISIAYEQYF | TGCGCCAGCAGCTTGTCGATAAGCATAGCCTACGAGCAGTACTTC
TRBJ1-3 | 15 | TRBV7-9 | - | TRBD1 | CASSLQGTPGNTIYF | TGTGCCAGCAGCCTACAGGGGACACCTGGAAACACCATATATTTT
TRBJ2-1 | 18 | TRBV19 | few | - | CASSLRPPSGSRGGEQFF | TGTGCCAGTAGTCTGCGACCACCCTCGGGCTCTAGGGGGGGCGAGCAGTTCTTC
TRBJ2-7 | 15 | TRBV30 | - | - | CAWSDVGVPSYEQYF | TGTGCCTGGAGTGACGTGGGGGTCCCATCCTACGAGCAGTACTTC
TRBJ2-2 | 16 | TRBV10-3 | - | TRBD2 | CAIRRPSGPNTGELFF | TGTGCCATCAGGCGGCCTAGCGGGCCTAACACCGGGGAGCTGTTTTTT
TRBJ2-7 | 16 | TRBV5-1 | many | - | CASSPRTATFTYEQYF | TGCGCCAGCAGCCCCCGGACAGCGACGTTTACCTACGAGCAGTACTTC
TRBJ2-3 | 16 | TRBV11-2 | - | TRBD1 | CASSTTGGRGTDTQYF | TGTGCCAGCAGTACAACAGGGGGCAGGGGCACAGATACGCAGTATTTT
TRBJ2-7 | 14 | TRBV29-1 | - | - | CSVERPGASYEQYF | TGCAGCGTTGAACGCCCCGGGGCCTCCTACGAGCAGTACTTC
TRBJ1-2 | 15 | TRBV5-8 | few | TRBD1 | CASSSDRARTYGYTF | TGTGCCAGCAGCTCGGACAGGGCTCGAACCTATGGCTACACCTTC
TRBJ1-1 | 12 | TRBV3-1 | few | - | CATRGMDAEAFF | TGTGCCACGAGGGGGATGGACGCTGAAGCTTTCTTT
TRBJ2-3 | 14 | TRBV12-3/TRBV12-4 | many | TRBD2 | CASSLSGSTDTQYF | TGTGCCAGCAGCCTTAGCGGGAGCACAGATACGCAGTATTTT
TRBJ2-5 | 16 | TRBV2 | - | TRBD2 | CASRGGAGVGQETQYF | TGTGCCAGCAGGGGGGGAGCGGGAGTCGGCCAAGAGACCCAGTACTTC
TRBJ2-2 | 17 | TRBV7-9 | - | TRBD2 | CASSSGLAGGPTGELFF | TGTGCCAGCAGCTCTGGACTAGCGGGAGGGCCTACCGGGGAGCTGTTTTTT
TRBJ2-1 | 13 | TRBV29-1 | many | - | CSVKVGWDNEQFF | TGCAGCGTTAAAGTGGGGTGGGACAATGAGCAGTTCTTC
TRBJ1-5 | 14 | TRBV24-1 | few | - | CAIQPGRGNQPQHF | TGTGCCATACAACCGGGACGGGGCAATCAGCCCCAGCATTTT
TRBJ2-7 | 14 | TRBV20-1 | - | - | CSATGRTISYEQYF | TGCAGTGCCACGGGACGAACGATTTCCTACGAGCAGTACTTC
TRBJ1-4 | 15 | TRBV7-3 | - | TRBD1 | CASSSTGQPNEKLFF | TGTGCCAGCAGCTCCACGGGACAGCCTAATGAAAAACTGTTTTTT
TRBJ2-5 | 15 | TRBV11-1 | - | - | CASSFSGGQGETQYF | TGTGCCAGCAGCTTTTCGGGGGGCCAGGGAGAGACCCAGTACTTC
TRBJ1-2 | 12 | TRBV6-5 | - | - | CASSYIGSGYTF | TGTGCCAGCAGTTACATTGGGTCTGGCTACACCTTC
TRBJ1-1 | 16 | TRBV10-3 | - | TRBD1 | CAISEGGQGKRAEAFF | TGTGCCATCAGTGAGGGAGGACAGGGGAAAAGGGCTGAAGCTTTCTTT
TRBJ2-3 | 13 | TRBV5-1 | - | - | CASSWEDTDTQYF | TGCGCCAGCAGCTGGGAGGACACAGATACGCAGTATTTT
TRBJ2-2 | 14 | TRBV30 | few | TRBD1 | CAWTTGQGAGELFF | TGTGCCTGGACCACGGGACAGGGGGCCGGGGAGCTGTTTTTT
TRBJ2-2 | 16 | TRBV7-2 | - | TRBD1 | CASSVDRGLNTGELFF | TGTGCCAGCAGCGTGGACAGGGGACTGAACACCGGGGAGCTGTTTTTT
TRBJ2-7 | 11 | TRBV29-1 | - | - | CSVRSSYEQYF | TGCAGCGTGAGGAGCTCCTACGAGCAGTACTTC
TRBJ2-7 | 12 | TRBV28 | - | - | CAARDTTYEQYF | TGTGCCGCTAGAGACACGACCTACGAGCAGTACTTC
TRBJ2-2 | 13 | TRBV12-3/TRBV12-4 | many | - | CASSSFGAGELFF | TGTGCCAGCAGTTCCTTCGGTGCTGGGGAGCTGTTTTTT